Sequencing of this T cell receptor beta chain was carried out in a study of T cell repertoires in ileal Crohn's disease. Study overall: Approximately 35% were active smokers at surgery; median disease duration was 7.9 years. About half received postoperative treatment, about a dozen with thiopurines and 15 to 20 anti-TNF.

Notes on this clone: No antigen is known for it.

The sorted cells were lamina propria lymphocytes from surgical specimens, first isolated by density gradient. Patients were adults with ileal or ileocolonic Crohn's disease needing resection. Some clones are missing from TCRdb's copy, which holds only in-frame ones; the method was immunoSEQ multiplex PCR. This repertoire shows more than 2,500 clones, about nine tenths found once; its top ten account for about 2%. Study-level findings and limits: Clonal expansions were more frequent in active smokers than non-smokers at surgery.

This CDR3 region has 12 residues. V gave up 5 bases and J gave up 12 bases, with 14 bases separating them. Looked up from germline, CDR1 is SGHDN and CDR2 is FVKESK. This receptor was taken from an adult with Crohn's disease. Sequenced material: CD4+ T cells sorted from the ileum. This chain connects TRBV14 to TRBJ2-1; D is perhaps TRBD1 (6 bases). The CDR3 nucleotides read TGTGCCAGCAGCTATACAGGGTCGTCGCAGTTCTTC. Translated, it gives CASSYTGSSQFF. Using reference TRBV14 and TRBJ2-1 for the parts outside the CDR3, the full variable domain is EAGVTQFPSHSVIEKGQTVTLRCDPISGHDNLYWYRRVMGKEIKFLLHFVKESKQDESGMPNNRFLAERTGGTYSTLKVQPAELEDSGVYFCASSYTGSSQFFGPGTRLTVL.